The next 14 T cell receptor beta chains were all read from a single sample in a study of post-analysis software for immune sequencing data (dated by TCRdb to between 2014 and 2017). Overall study results and their limits: Patients showed significantly higher frequencies than controls for a handful of TRBV segments, among them TRBV5-6, TRBV5-1 and TRBV20-1.

These receptors have no identified antigens. The library was built by means of PCR. The instrument given in TCRdb is Illumina HiSeq 2500. To reduce PCR and sequencing biases, unique molecular identifiers were incorporated into the TCR beta cDNA libraries. Using fastp at Q25 and MiXCR, TCRdb reprocessed the public reads and kept productive beta chains. Each CDR3 protein gets just one entry, which takes the most common genes and DNA from the rows behind it. The sample table records around 400,000 distinct CDR3 sequences; about a third of these occur just once. The ten biggest clones cover roughly 12% of the sample. The material sequenced was blood. These receptors were collected from a girl aged 10-17 years with multiple sclerosis.

The chain couples TRBV20-1 to TRBJ2-7; 9 nucleotides match TRBD2. This CDR3 is built from 13 residues. The germline gives CDR1 DFQATT, CDR2 SNEGSKA (reference sequence). The ends lost 5 bases at V and 4 bases at J; junction bases unmatched: 6. The CDR3 DNA follows: TGCAGTGCTGCCCGCGGGGGGGCTTACGAGCAGTACTTC. Protein product: CSAARGGAYEQYF.

This clonotype was counted a few times. This chain joins TRBV4-3 and TRBJ2-7; tentatively, D is TRBD2 (6 bases). The CDR3 has 16 amino acids. The ends were cut back, 4 bases at V and 5 bases at J, with 21 bases in the middle. Germline values: CDR1 LGHNA, CDR2 YSLEER. The CDR3 sequence: CASSPSHGRRRDEQYF. The CDR3 coding sequence is TGCGCCAGCAGCCCCTCCCATGGGCGAAGGAGGGACGAGCAGTACTTC.

For this clonotype: One base away lies a much larger clone, so this may be a sequencing read error. DNA of the CDR3: TGCGCCAGCAGCCATCAGGGGCCCTCCTACAATGGGCAGTTCTTC. It yields the protein CASSHQGPSYNGQFF. The chain links TRBV4-1 to TRBJ2-1, with a tentative D call TRBD1 (6 bases). Germline loops: CDR1 MGHRA, CDR2 YSYEKL. This CDR3 spans 15 amino acids.

This clonotype was detected ten times or more. The rearrangement joins TRBV20-1 to TRBJ2-1, with 8 bases aligning to TRBD2. The junction had 4 bases not matched to a gene; V was cut back by 2 bases and J by 4 bases. Germline assignment: CDR1 DFQATT and CDR2 SNEGSKA (reference sequence). The CDR3 extends over 14 amino acids. In nucleotides, the CDR3 is TGCAGTGCTAGACTAGCGGGTCTTTACAATGAGCAGTTCTTC. The encoded protein is CSARLAGLYNEQFF.

This clonotype was detected only a few times. The CDR3 protein is CASSQDKDRRNEKLFF. CDR3 sequence (DNA): TGCGCCAGCAGCCAAGATAAGGACCGCCGTAATGAAAAACTGTTTTTT. The chain combines TRBV4-1 with TRBJ1-4; no definite D call. The CDR3 extends over 16 amino acids. V was shortened by 0 bases and J by 4 bases, with 12 bases between the two germline ends. Looked up from germline, CDR1 is MGHRA and CDR2 is YSYEKL.

This clonotype was observed at least ten times. V is TRBV4-2 and J is TRBJ2-7; D is possibly TRBD1 (6 bases). The germline V gene encodes CDR1 LGHNA and CDR2 YNFKEQ. The V end lost 4 bases, the J end lost 9 bases, and 22 bases lay between the germline ends. This CDR3 is 15 amino acids long. CDR3 bases: TGTGCCAGCAGCCCCTGGGGGAGACAGGACCCTTGGCAGTACTTC. Translation: CASSPWGRQDPWQYF.

This clonotype occurred a few times. The J gene is TRBJ2-5, the V gene TRBV5-6; D not certain. The V end was cut by 0 bases, the J end by 2 bases, with 14 bases between. The CDR3 length is 16 residues. Germline CDR1 is SGHDT and CDR2 is YYEEEE. In nucleotides, the CDR3 is TGTGCCAGCAGCTTGGGTTGGCGCAGGCCACAAGAGACCCAGTACTTC. Protein sequence: CASSLGWRRPQETQYF.

The genes are TRBV7-9 and TRBJ2-5; 14 bases fit TRBD2. Per the germline V gene, CDR1 is SEHNR and CDR2 is FQNEAQ (reference sequence). Unmatched junction bases numbered 4, after V lost 3 bases and J lost 13 bases. This CDR3 has 13 amino acids. The DNA of the CDR3 is TGTGCCAGCAGCTTGGGACTAGCGGGGGACCCGTACTTC. It codes for CASSLGLAGDPYF.

There are a few counts of this clonotype. V is TRBV4-1 and J is TRBJ2-5, with TRBD1 matching 8 bases. Per the germline V gene, CDR1 is MGHRA and CDR2 is YSYEKL. CDR3 length: 14 amino acids. The V segment lost 4 bases and the J segment 2 bases; nucleotides outside the gene matches: 3. The CDR3 here is CASSPDRGQETQYF. CDR3 sequence (DNA): TGCGCCAGCAGCCCAGACAGGGGTCAAGAGACCCAGTACTTC.

This clonotype was counted a few times. One junction end does not reproduce the germline sequence, and a read error may be involved. The gene calls are TRBV5-8 and TRBJ2-6; 9 positions match TRBD1. This CDR3 contains 19 residues. Germline V CDR1 and CDR2: SGHTS, YDEGEE. Written as DNA, the CDR3 is TGTGCCGGCAGCGCCCGACAGGGGGTGTCTTTCTCTGGGGCCAACGTCCTGACTTTC. Its translation is CAGSARQGVSFSGANVLTF.

The rearrangement joins TRBV13 to TRBJ2-5; 9 positions agree with TRBD1. The CDR3 is 17 amino acids. Germline CDR1 and CDR2: PRHDT and FYEKMQ (reference sequence). V gave up 4 bases and J gave up 5 bases; unmatched junction bases: 14. The CDR3 spells CASSSRSGQGIRETQYF. The DNA for the CDR3 is TGTGCCAGCAGCTCTCGATCAGGACAGGGGATACGGGAGACCCAGTACTTC.

The chain combines TRBV29-1 with TRBJ2-4, with TRBD1 as a possible D gene (6 bases). Gene TRBJ2-7 matches the end of the DNA better, so the J call may be wrong. CDR1 and CDR2 (germline): SQVTM, ANQGSEA. CDR3 size: 13 residues. In DNA, the CDR3 is TGCAGCGTTGAGGATGGCAGGGGCTACGAGCAGTACTTC. Translated: CSVEDGRGYEQYF.

This sequence joins TRBV11-2 and TRBJ2-4; 8 bases line up with TRBD1. The CDR3 loop spans 16 amino acids. Unmatched junction bases numbered 4, after V lost 1 base and J lost 2 bases. Germline V gene sequence: CDR1 SGHAT, CDR2 FQNNGV. The CDR3 loop reads CASSLVAGGSKNIQYF. CDR3 DNA: TGTGCCAGCAGCTTAGTCGCAGGGGGCTCCAAAAACATTCAGTACTTC. Full variable domain (missing parts from reference TRBV11-2 and TRBJ2-4): EAGVAQSPRYKIIEKRQSVAFWCNPISGHATLYWYQQILGQGPKLLIQFQNNGVVDDSQLPKDRFSAERLKGVDSTLKIQPAKLEDSAVYLCASSLVAGGSKNIQYFGAGTRLSVL.

This chain links TRBV3-1 with TRBJ2-5; 9 positions agree with TRBD1. The J call may be in error: the DNA end matches TRBJ2-7 better. Per the germline V gene, CDR1 is LGHDT and CDR2 is YNNKEL (reference sequence). CDR3 length equals 15 residues. CDR3 loop: CASSQGTGVMYEQYF. In DNA, the CDR3 is TGTGCCAGCAGCCAAGGGACAGGGGTAATGTACGAGCAGTACTTC.